Following are 26 T cell receptor beta chains from one sample sequenced in a study of CD8 T cells in ankylosing spondylitis. One entry per CDR3 protein, called by TCRdb with MiXCR from the 5' RACE reads. Of roughly 64,000 distinct CDR3 sequences in the sample, under 7.5% were seen once. Sequenced input: synovial fluid, either unsorted or a sorted T cell fraction (not recorded which). The source is a male donor with ankylosing spondylitis.

This clonotype was seen more than once but under ten times. The CDR3 sequence is CASSQEIVGRDTEAFF. The CDR3 region has the DNA TGCGCCAGCAGCCAAGAGATTGTTGGTCGCGACACTGAAGCTTTCTTT. V and J are TRBV4-3 and TRBJ1-1; D remains unclear. V lost 0 bases, J lost 3 bases, and 14 bases lay in between. CDR3 size: 16 residues. Per the germline V gene, CDR1 is LGHNA and CDR2 is YSLEER.

The chain joins TRBV5-1 to TRBJ2-3; the D gene is possibly TRBD2 (6 bases). CDR3 length equals 15 residues. Trimming stripped 4 bases from V and 5 bases from J, with 17 bases between. CDR1 and CDR2 (germline): SGHRS, YFSETQ. The CDR3: CASSGQGQGGDTQYF. CDR3 sequence (DNA): TGCGCCAGCAGCGGGCAGGGCCAGGGAGGAGATACGCAGTATTTT.

This clonotype was counted at least ten times. The rearrangement joins TRBV3-1 to TRBJ2-1, with 9 bases fitting TRBD2. The CDR3 consists of 18 residues. CDR1 is LGHDT, CDR2 YNNKEL, per germline (reference sequence). Germline trimming cut 4 bases from V and 5 bases from J; bases unmatched to any gene: 15. The CDR3 DNA sequence: TGTGCCAGCAGCCGCGGGATTAGCGGGAGAGGAGACGACAATGAGCAGTTCTTC. Protein: CASSRGISGRGDDNEQFF.

This clonotype was detected ten times or more. V usage is TRBV29-1 and J usage is TRBJ2-5; D unclear. The CDR3 sequence is 13 residues long. Germline values: CDR1 SQVTM, CDR2 ANQGSEA. V lost 6 bases to trimming and J lost 5 bases, with 16 bases between them. CDR3 amino acids: CSVQGRSWETQYF. The CDR3 DNA reads as TGCAGCGTCCAAGGACGGTCATGGGAGACCCAGTACTTC.

This clonotype was seen ten or more times. The J gene is TRBJ1-1, the V gene TRBV29-1, with 7 bases fitting TRBD1. The germline CDR1 and CDR2 sequences are SQVTM and ANQGSEA. The length of the CDR3 is 13 residues. Germline trimming cut 7 bases from V and 6 bases from J; bases unmatched to any gene: 11. The CDR3 DNA is TGCAGCGCCCGGACAGGAGGATTCGCTGAAGCTTTCTTT. Translation gives CSARTGGFAEAFF.

This clonotype was picked up many times. The chain couples TRBV4-2 to TRBJ1-2, with D perhaps matching TRBD1 (6 bases). The CDR3 length is 14 residues. V was clipped by 0 bases and J by 4 bases, with 9 bases between them. CDR1 LGHNA and CDR2 YNFKEQ come from the germline V gene. CDR3 nucleotide sequence: TGTGCCAGCAGCCAAGACAGGACAGCCTATGGCTACACCTTC. Amino acids: CASSQDRTAYGYTF.

As for this clonotype: An end of the junction differs from the germline gene, which may be a read error. CDR3 protein: CASGRNNEQFF. CDR3 DNA sequence: TGCGCCAGCGGGAGGAACAATGAGCAGTTCTTC. This sequence joins TRBV30 and TRBJ2-1; TRBD2 matches 9 bases. CDR1 and CDR2 from the germline V gene are GTSNPN and SVGIG (reference sequence). The CDR3 is 11 amino acids.

There are a few counts of this clonotype. The rearrangement joins TRBV24-1 to TRBJ2-7; unclear D gene. Trimming pared 4 bases from V and 3 bases from J, leaving 12 bases between. This CDR3 region has 14 residues. Germline V CDR1 and CDR2: KGHDR, SFDVKD. The CDR3 DNA reads as TGTGCCACCAGTGAGGCCAGGCGGTTCTACGAGCAGTACTTC. It codes for CATSEARRFYEQYF.

This clonotype was seen many times. The V call is TRBV5-1, the J call TRBJ2-2; D perhaps matches TRBD2 (6 bases). CDR1 is SGHRS and CDR2 is YFSETQ in the germline V gene. V gave up 0 bases and J gave up 4 bases, with 10 bases separating them. The CDR3 spans 15 residues. CDR3 sequence (DNA): TGCGCCAGCAGCTTGGCGGTCGGGAGCACCGGGGAGCTGTTTTTT. Encoded protein: CASSLAVGSTGELFF.

The chain uses TRBV12-3 or TRBV12-4 and TRBJ2-1, with D tentatively TRBD1 (6 bases). The CDR3 consists of 15 residues. Trimming removed 4 bases from V and 7 bases from J, with 17 bases in between. As DNA, the CDR3 is TGTGCCAGCAGTTCGTCCAGGGGAAGTGTGAATGAGCAGTTCTTC. This gives the protein CASSSSRGSVNEQFF.

This clonotype counts as large. The chain joins TRBV5-1 to TRBJ2-1, with D perhaps given as TRBD1 or TRBD2 (7 bases each). The ends were cut back, 3 bases at V and 5 bases at J, with 24 bases in the middle. The CDR3 length is 18 residues. Germline CDR1 and CDR2: SGHRS and YFSETQ. The chain's CDR3 is CASSSAAGGGPKDNEQFF. In nucleotides, the CDR3 is TGCGCCAGCAGCTCGGCCGCAGGGGGGGGTCCAAAGGACAATGAGCAGTTCTTC.

This clonotype was seen repeatedly, ten times or more. This chain links TRBV27 with TRBJ1-1; D ambiguous. Trimming took 5 bases from V and 5 from J, leaving 12 bases between them. Germline CDR1 MNHEY, CDR2 SMNVEV (reference sequence). The CDR3 consists of 13 residues. The CDR3 is CASSPGRRTEAFF. In nucleotides, the CDR3 is TGTGCCAGCAGTCCAGGACGGAGAACTGAAGCTTTCTTT.

This clonotype appeared many times. The chain is built from TRBV5-1 and TRBJ1-4; D is undetermined. CDR3 length: 14 residues. Trimming took 3 bases from V and 7 from J, leaving 13 bases between them. From germline, CDR1 is SGHRS and CDR2 YFSETQ. The CDR3 reads CASSSAGRFEKLFF. CDR3 bases: TGCGCCAGCAGCTCGGCGGGTCGATTTGAAAAACTGTTTTTT.

CDR3 sequence reads: CASSVATGTQYF. The CDR3 DNA reads as TGTGCCAGCAGCGTAGCTACTGGGACCCAGTACTTC. This chain uses TRBV9 with TRBJ2-5; D is ambiguous. This CDR3 is built from 12 residues. The germline CDR1 and CDR2 sequences are SGDLS and YYNGEE. V was trimmed by 0 bases and J by 7 bases, leaving 7 bases between them.

This clonotype was seen many times. The chain recombines TRBV5-1 with TRBJ2-1, with TRBD2 identical over 12 bases. Germline lookup yields CDR1 SGHRS and CDR2 YFSETQ. V lost 2 bases, J lost 4 bases, and 10 bases stayed unmatched. CDR3 size: 18 residues. CDR3 residues: CASSFRLAGVGIYNEQFF. CDR3 nucleotides: TGCGCCAGCAGCTTTCGACTAGCGGGAGTGGGGATTTACAATGAGCAGTTCTTC.

The gene calls are TRBV9 and TRBJ2-1; 7 bases agree with TRBD1. V gave up 4 bases and J gave up 4 bases; unmatched junction bases: 2. This CDR3 is 13 amino acids long. Germline V gene data show CDR1 as SGDLS and CDR2 as YYNGEE. CDR3 sequence (DNA): TGTGCCAGCAGCTCGGGACAGTACAATGAGCAGTTCTTC. This codes for CASSSGQYNEQFF.

Many counts were recorded for this clonotype. V is TRBV27 and J is TRBJ2-5; 9 nucleotides agree with TRBD2. The CDR3 spans 15 residues. CDR1 and CDR2 from the germline V gene are MNHEY and SMNVEV (reference sequence). J lost 4 bases, V lost 3 bases, and 6 bases had no gene match. CDR3 in amino acids: CASSFGSGRRETQYF. DNA of the CDR3: TGTGCCAGCAGTTTTGGTAGCGGGAGACGAGAGACCCAGTACTTC.

This clonotype was observed many times. The J gene is TRBJ2-2, the V gene TRBV7-9; D unresolved. V was trimmed by 5 bases and J by 4 bases, leaving 11 bases between them. This CDR3 is built from 14 residues. The germline V gene encodes CDR1 SEHNR and CDR2 FQNEAQ (reference sequence). CDR3 amino acids: CASSLLQITGELFF. In nucleotides, the CDR3 is TGTGCCAGCAGCCTACTACAGATCACCGGGGAGCTGTTTTTT.

This clonotype has ten or more counts. This chain links TRBV21-1 with TRBJ2-7; the table's D gene call, TRBD2, was not cross checked with the DNA. TRBV21-1 constitutes a pseudogene. The CDR3 extends over 16 amino acids. This chain's CDR3 is CASRHPASGMSYEQYF. The CDR3 bases are TGTGCCAGCCGCCACCCGGCTAGCGGGATGTCCTACGAGCAGTACTTC.

This clonotype is termed medium-sized (0.01 to 0.1%). This rearrangement joins TRBV9 to TRBJ2-1; the D gene is possibly TRBD2 (6 bases). The CDR3 has 14 residues. From germline, CDR1 is SGDLS and CDR2 YYNGEE. V shed 2 bases and J shed 4 bases, with 10 bases lying between them. The CDR3: CASSVGGIYNEQFF. DNA of the CDR3: TGTGCCAGCAGCGTGGGCGGGATTTACAATGAGCAGTTCTTC. Full variable domain (missing parts from reference TRBV9 and TRBJ2-1): DSGVTQTPKHLITATGQRVTLRCSPRSGDLSVYWYQQSLDQGLQFLIQYYNGEERAKGNILERFSAQQFPDLHSELNLSSLELGDSALYFCASSVGGIYNEQFFGPGTRLTVL.

The chain has TRBV28 and TRBJ2-7; 9 bases are a match to TRBD1. Germline CDR1 is MDHEN and CDR2 is SYDVKM. V was clipped by 3 bases and J by 6 bases; unmatched bases: 3. This CDR3 is built from 13 residues. The CDR3 DNA reads TGTGCCAGCAGTTTGCACAGGGGGCTCGAGCAGTACTTC. It yields the protein CASSLHRGLEQYF.

The chain links TRBV7-6 to TRBJ2-1; TRBD2 agrees at 13 bases. The CDR3 is made up of 18 amino acids. V lost 3 bases and J lost 7; bases outside the gene matches: 12. Germline loops: CDR1 SGHVS, CDR2 FNYEAQ. CDR3 sequence reads: CASSFQAGTSGMSNEQFF. CDR3 sequence (DNA): TGTGCCAGCAGCTTCCAGGCGGGGACTAGCGGGATGTCGAATGAGCAGTTCTTC.

The V gene is TRBV7-3, the J gene TRBJ1-1, with D tentatively TRBD1 (6 bases). CDR1 and CDR2 from the germline V gene are SGHTA and FQGTGA. With 6 bases removed from V and 4 bases from J, the gap between germline ends came to 15 bases. This CDR3 spans 14 amino acids. Here the CDR3 DNA reads TGTGCCAGCAGTCCTGGGGGGGGCGGCACTGAAGCTTTCTTT. Protein: CASSPGGGGTEAFF.

The CDR3 DNA reads as TGTGCCAGCTCACCTAGACAGGGGGTGGACACTGAAGCTTTCTTT. It specifies CASSPRQGVDTEAFF. This sequence joins TRBV18 and TRBJ1-1, with 9 nucleotides matching TRBD1. Germline CDR1 and CDR2: KGHSH and LQKENI. V dropped 3 bases and J dropped 3; count of bases not matched to a gene: 5. The CDR3 runs to 15 residues.

At least ten counts were recorded for this clonotype. The chain couples TRBV4-1 to TRBJ2-2; 8 positions agree with TRBD2. V lost 4 bases and J lost 4; bases outside the gene matches: 8. This CDR3 comprises 16 residues. The germline CDR1 and CDR2 sequences are MGHRA and YSYEKL. CDR3 nucleotides: TGCGCCAGCAGCCCTTTTTCCGGGAGGGTCACCGGGGAGCTGTTTTTT. Protein sequence: CASSPFSGRVTGELFF.

This clonotype was seen at least ten times. V and J are TRBV12-3 or TRBV12-4 and TRBJ2-1, with 12 bases identical to TRBD2. The CDR3 consists of 16 residues. After removal of 2 bases from V and 8 bases from J, the junction contained 7 bases not matched to a gene. CDR3: CASSLSLAGGDDEQFF. In nucleotides, the CDR3 is TGTGCCAGCAGTTTAAGCCTAGCGGGAGGGGACGATGAGCAGTTCTTC.